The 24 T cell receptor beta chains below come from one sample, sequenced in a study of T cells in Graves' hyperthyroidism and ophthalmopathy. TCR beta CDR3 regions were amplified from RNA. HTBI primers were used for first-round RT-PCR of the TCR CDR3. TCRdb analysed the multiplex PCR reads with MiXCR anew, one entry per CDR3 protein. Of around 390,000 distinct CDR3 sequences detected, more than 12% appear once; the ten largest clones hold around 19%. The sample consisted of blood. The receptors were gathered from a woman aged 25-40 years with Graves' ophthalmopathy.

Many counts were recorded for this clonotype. The CDR3 nucleotides are TGCAGCGCCACGCGCGACAGCACCGTTAACACTGAAGCTTTCTTT. Translation: CSATRDSTVNTEAFF. The chain links TRBV29-1 to TRBJ1-1; D might be TRBD1 (5 bases). Germline V gives CDR1 SQVTM, CDR2 ANQGSEA. This CDR3 spans 15 amino acids. V was shortened by 7 bases and J by 2 bases, with 20 bases between the two germline ends.

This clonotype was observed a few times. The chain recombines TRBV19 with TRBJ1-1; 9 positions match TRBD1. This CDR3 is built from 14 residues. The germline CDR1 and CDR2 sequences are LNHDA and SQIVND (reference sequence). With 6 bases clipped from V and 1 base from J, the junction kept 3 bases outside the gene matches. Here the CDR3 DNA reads TGTGCCAGTAGACACAGGGGGCCGAACACTGAAGCTTTCTTT. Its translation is CASRHRGPNTEAFF.

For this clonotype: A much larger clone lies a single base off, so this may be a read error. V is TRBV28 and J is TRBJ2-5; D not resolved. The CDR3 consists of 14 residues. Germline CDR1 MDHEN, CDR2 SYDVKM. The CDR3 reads CACSFVGNQETQYF. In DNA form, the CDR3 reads TGTGCCTGCAGTTTCGTAGGCAACCAAGAGACCCAGTACTTC.

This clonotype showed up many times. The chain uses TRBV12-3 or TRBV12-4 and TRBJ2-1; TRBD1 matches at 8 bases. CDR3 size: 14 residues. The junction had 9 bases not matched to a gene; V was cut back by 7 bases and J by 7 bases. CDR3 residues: CASTLRGRVNEQFF. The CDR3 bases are TGTGCCAGCACTCTCAGGGGGCGGGTGAATGAGCAGTTCTTC.

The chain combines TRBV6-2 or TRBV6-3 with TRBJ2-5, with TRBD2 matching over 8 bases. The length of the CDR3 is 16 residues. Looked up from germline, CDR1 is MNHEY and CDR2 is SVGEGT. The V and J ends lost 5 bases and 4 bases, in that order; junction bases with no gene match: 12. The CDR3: CASSTISGGAAETQYF. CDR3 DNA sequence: TGTGCCAGCAGTACTATATCGGGGGGGGCGGCAGAGACCCAGTACTTC.

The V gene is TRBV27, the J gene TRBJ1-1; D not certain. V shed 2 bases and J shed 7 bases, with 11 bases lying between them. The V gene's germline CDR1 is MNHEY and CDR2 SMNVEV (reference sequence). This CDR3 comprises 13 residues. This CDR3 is CASSLGLVGEAFF. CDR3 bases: TGTGCCAGCAGTTTAGGGTTGGTGGGTGAAGCTTTCTTT.

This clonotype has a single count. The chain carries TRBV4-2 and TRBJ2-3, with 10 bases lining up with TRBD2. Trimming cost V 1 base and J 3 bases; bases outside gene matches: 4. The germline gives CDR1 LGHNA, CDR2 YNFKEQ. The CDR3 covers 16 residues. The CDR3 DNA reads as TGTGCCAGCAGCCAAGGACGGGGACTAGCGACAGATACGCAGTATTTT. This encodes CASSQGRGLATDTQYF.

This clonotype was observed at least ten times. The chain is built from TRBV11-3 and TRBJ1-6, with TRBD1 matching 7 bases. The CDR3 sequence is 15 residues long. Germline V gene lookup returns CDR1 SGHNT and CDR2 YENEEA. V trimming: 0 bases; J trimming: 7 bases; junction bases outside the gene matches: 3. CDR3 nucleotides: TGTGCCAGCAGCTTAGACGGGACAGAGAATTCACCCCTCCACTTT. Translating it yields CASSLDGTENSPLHF.

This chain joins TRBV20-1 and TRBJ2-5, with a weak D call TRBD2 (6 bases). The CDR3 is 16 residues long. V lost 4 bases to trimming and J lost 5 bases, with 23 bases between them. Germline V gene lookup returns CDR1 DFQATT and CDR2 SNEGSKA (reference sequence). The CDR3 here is CSANSLLGTSRETQYF. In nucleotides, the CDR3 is TGCAGTGCTAATAGTTTACTAGGTACTAGCCGGGAGACCCAGTACTTC.

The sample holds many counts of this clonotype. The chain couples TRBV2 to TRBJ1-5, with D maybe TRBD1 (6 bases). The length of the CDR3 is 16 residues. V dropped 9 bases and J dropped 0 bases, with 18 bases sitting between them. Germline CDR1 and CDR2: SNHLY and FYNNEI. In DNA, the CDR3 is TGTGCCAGTGGGGGCCGACAGCTCTATAGCAATCAGCCCCAGCATTTT. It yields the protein CASGGRQLYSNQPQHF.

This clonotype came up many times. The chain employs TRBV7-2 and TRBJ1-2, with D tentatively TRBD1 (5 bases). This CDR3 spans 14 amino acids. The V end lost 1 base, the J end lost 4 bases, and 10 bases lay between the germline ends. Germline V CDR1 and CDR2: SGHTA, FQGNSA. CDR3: CASSLDPQGYGYTF. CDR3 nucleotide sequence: TGTGCCAGCAGCTTAGACCCCCAGGGCTATGGCTACACCTTC.

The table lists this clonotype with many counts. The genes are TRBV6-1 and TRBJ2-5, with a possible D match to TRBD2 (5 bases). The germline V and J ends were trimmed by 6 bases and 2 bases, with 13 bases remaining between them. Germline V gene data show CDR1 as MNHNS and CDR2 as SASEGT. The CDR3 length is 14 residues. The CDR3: CASSPLGNQETQYF. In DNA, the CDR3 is TGTGCCAGCAGCCCCCTCGGGAATCAAGAGACCCAGTACTTC.

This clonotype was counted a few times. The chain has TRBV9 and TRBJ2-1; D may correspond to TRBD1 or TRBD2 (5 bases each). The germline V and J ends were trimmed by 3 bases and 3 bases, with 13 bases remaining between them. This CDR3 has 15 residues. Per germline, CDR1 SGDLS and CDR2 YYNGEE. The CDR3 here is CASSATGTDYNEQFF. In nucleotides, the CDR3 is TGTGCCAGCAGCGCAACCGGGACCGACTACAATGAGCAGTTCTTC.

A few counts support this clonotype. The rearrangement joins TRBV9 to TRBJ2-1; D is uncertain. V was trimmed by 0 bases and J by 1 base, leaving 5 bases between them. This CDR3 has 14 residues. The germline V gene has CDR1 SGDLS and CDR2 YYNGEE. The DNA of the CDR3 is TGTGCCAGCAGCGTAGGGTATTCCTACAATGAGCAGTTCTTC. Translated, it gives CASSVGYSYNEQFF.

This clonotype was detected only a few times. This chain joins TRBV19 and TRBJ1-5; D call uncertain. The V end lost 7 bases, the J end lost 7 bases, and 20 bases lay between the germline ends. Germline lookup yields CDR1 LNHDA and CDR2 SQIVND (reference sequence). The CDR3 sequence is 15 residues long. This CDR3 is CASTWAGLKDQPQHF. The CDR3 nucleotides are TGTGCCAGTACATGGGCAGGTCTGAAAGACCAGCCCCAGCATTTT.

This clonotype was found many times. The CDR3 region is CASSHYLLGGAAYEQYF. CDR3 bases: TGTGCCAGCAGTCACTACCTCTTAGGGGGGGCTGCCTACGAGCAGTACTTC. This chain joins TRBV6-1 and TRBJ2-7, with a weak D call TRBD2 (7 bases). The CDR3 totals 17 residues. Trimming removed 5 bases from V and 2 bases from J, with 22 bases in between. Germline V gives CDR1 MNHNS, CDR2 SASEGT.

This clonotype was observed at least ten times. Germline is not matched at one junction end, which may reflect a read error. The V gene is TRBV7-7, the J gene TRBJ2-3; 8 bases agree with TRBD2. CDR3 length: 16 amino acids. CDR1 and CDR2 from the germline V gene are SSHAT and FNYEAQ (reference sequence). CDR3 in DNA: TGTGCTAGCAGCTTAGGGTCGGCTAGCGGGACAGATACGCAGTATTTT. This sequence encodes CASSLGSASGTDTQYF.

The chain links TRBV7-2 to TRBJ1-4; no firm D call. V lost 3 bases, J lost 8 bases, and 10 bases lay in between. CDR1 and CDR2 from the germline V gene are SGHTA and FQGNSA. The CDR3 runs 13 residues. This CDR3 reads CASSLFYAEKLFF. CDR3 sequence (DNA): TGTGCCAGCAGCTTGTTTTATGCGGAAAAACTGTTTTTT. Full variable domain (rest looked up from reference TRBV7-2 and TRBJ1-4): GAGVSQSPSNKVTEKGKDVELRCDPISGHTALYWYRQSLGQGLEFLIYFQGNSAPDKSGLPSDRFSAERTGGSVSTLTIQRTQQEDSAVYLCASSLFYAEKLFFGSGTQLSVL.

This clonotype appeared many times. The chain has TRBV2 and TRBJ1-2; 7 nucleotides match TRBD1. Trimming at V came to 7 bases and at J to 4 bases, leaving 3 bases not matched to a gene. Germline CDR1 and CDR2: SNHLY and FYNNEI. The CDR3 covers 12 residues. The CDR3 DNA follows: TGTGCCAGCAAGCAGGGGGTCTATGGCTACACCTTC. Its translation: CASKQGVYGYTF.

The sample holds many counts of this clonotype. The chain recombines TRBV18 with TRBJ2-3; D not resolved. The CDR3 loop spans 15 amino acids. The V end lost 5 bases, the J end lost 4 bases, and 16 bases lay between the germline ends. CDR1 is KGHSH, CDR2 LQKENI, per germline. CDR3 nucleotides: TGTGCCAGCTCATTGGAAGTGAACCGACCAGATACGCAGTATTTT. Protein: CASSLEVNRPDTQYF.

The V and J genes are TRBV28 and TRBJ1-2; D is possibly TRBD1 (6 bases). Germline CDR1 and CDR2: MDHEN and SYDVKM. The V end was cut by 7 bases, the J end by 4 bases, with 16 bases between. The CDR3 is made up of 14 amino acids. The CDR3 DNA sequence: TGTGCCAGCAACAGCCAGGGGCTGGGCTATGGCTACACCTTC. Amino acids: CASNSQGLGYGYTF.

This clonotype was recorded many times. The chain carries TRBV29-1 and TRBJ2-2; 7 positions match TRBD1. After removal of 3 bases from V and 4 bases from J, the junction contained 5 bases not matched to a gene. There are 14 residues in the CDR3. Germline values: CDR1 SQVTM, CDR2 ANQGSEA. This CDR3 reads CSVDLQGSTGELFF. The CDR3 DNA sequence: TGCAGCGTTGATTTACAGGGGAGCACCGGGGAGCTGTTTTTT.

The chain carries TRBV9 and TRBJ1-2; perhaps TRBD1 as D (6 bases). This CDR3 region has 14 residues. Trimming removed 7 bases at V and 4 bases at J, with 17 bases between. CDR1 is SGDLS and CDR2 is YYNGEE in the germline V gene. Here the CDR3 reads CASGSGGASYGYTF. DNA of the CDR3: TGTGCCAGCGGCAGTGGGGGCGCAAGCTATGGCTACACCTTC.

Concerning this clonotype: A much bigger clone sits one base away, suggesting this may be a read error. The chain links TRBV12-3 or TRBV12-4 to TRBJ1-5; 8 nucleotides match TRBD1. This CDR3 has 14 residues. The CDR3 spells CASTPGQGNRPQHF. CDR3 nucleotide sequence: TGTGCCAGCACCCCCGGACAGGGCAATCGGCCCCAGCATTTT.